The T cell receptor (beta chain) described here comes from a study of T cells after posttransplantation cyclophosphamide. On this clone itself: Its antigen is not identified.

Broader study findings: Recipient CMV seropositivity and CMV reactivation strongly tracked TRB clonality. Tissue-infiltrating T cells from skin or gut overlapped little with blood T cells.

The germline CDR1 and CDR2 sequences are SGDLS and YYNGEE. This CDR3 spans 15 amino acids. Trimming left V 3 bases short and J 3 bases short, with 10 bases between. Sampled 1 year posttransplant, controls received myeloablative marrow transplants, methotrexate and a calcineurin inhibitor. Generated by immunoSEQ multiplex PCR, the TCRdb table keeps only in-frame clones and is missing some. The profile shows 23,000 or so clones, approximately 86% of them singletons. Sequences were derived from PBMCs, sampled approximately 360 days after allogeneic stem cell transplant with calcineurin inhibitor and methotrexate. The chain combines TRBV9 with TRBJ2-6; D gene unclear. This sequence was found in a female patient aged 30-39 years who received an allogeneic stem cell transplant from an unrelated donor, was CMV-positive, and had acute and chronic GVHD. Among the T cells, some may be from the graft donor. The CDR3 sequence is CASSAHRSGANVLTF. The CDR3 DNA reads as TGTGCCAGCAGCGCGCATAGGAGTGGGGCCAACGTCCTGACTTTC.